The present TCR beta chain was sequenced within a study of regulatory T cells in long-lasting Graves disease. Specified time point: newly diagnosed GD, antithyroid drugs for less than 3 months. From RNA extracted from PBMCs, the TCR library was made. Points from the study as a whole: Persistent disease favored TRBV28, TRBJ1-2 and TRBJ2-5.

Trimming removed 3 bases from V and 4 bases from J, with 6 bases in between. CDR1 is LNHDA and CDR2 is SQIVND in the germline V gene (reference sequence). The length of the CDR3 is 12 residues. In the case of this clonotype: As yet, its antigen is unknown.

Library construction for TCR beta used iRepertoire HTBI primers and Arm-PCR of CDR3 regions. TCRdb reanalysed the multiplex PCR reads using MiXCR and keeps one entry per CDR3 protein. The sample lists about 400,000 distinct CDR3 sequences, roughly 17% occurring once. The same data also went into a second study, on T cells in Graves' hyperthyroidism and ophthalmopathy. That paper adds: It was considered stable Graves' hyperthyroidism when ophthalmopathy did not progress within 18 months. Hyperthyroidism, newly diagnosed and lasting under 2 months, affected patients aged 18 to 65. Onset of ophthalmopathy came a median around 6.2 months after the model predicted it.

The receptor comes from a woman aged 18-30 years with Graves disease. Sequencing used peripheral blood mononuclear cells (PBMCs), obtained at new diagnosis, from a patient treated with antithyroid drugs. The rearrangement uses TRBV19 and TRBJ1-1; no definite D call. This CDR3 is CASSIWATEAFF. CDR3 coding DNA: TGTGCCAGTAGTATTTGGGCCACTGAAGCTTTCTTT.